A selection of T cell receptor beta chains follows, all from one sample in a study of T cells in Graves' hyperthyroidism and ophthalmopathy. MiXCR, applied by TCRdb to the multiplex PCR reads, yields one record per CDR3 protein. The data contain about 640,000 distinct CDR3 sequences, around 15% of them singletons. The sample was blood. These receptors were obtained from a woman between 50 and 59 years old with Graves' ophthalmopathy. CDR3s include the opening cysteine and the closing phenylalanine or tryptophan. A D gene is named only where the DNA matches it firmly. Some rows mark clone size as missing; the rest say once, few, many or name a class of expanded clone.

j_gene | v_gene | abundance | d_gene | len | CDR3nt | CDR3aa
TRBJ2-7 | TRBV10-3 | . | TRBD2 | 21 | TGTGCTCACAGCGGACCTAGACTCGGACTAGCGGGAGCAAAAAGCTCCTACGAGCAGTACTTC | CAHSGPRLGLAGAKSSYEQYF
TRBJ1-1 | TRBV20-1 | . | . | 11 | TGCAGTGTCTGGACCGGCACTGAAGCTTTCTTT | CSVWTGTEAFF
TRBJ2-5 | TRBV7-8 | . | . | 11 | TGTGCCAGCAGCTTGAAGGATCGCACATACTTC | CASSLKDRTYF
TRBJ1-2 | TRBV13 | many | . | 13 | TGTGCCAGCAGCAGAGACCCGAGTGGGGGCTACACCTTC | CASSRDPSGGYTF
TRBJ1-4 | TRBV7-9 | few | . | 17 | TGTGCCAGCAGCCCGCCCCTGGACACGGCAACTAATGAAAAACTGTTTTTT | CASSPPLDTATNEKLFF
TRBJ2-1 | TRBV7-9 | . | TRBD1 | 15 | TGTGCCAGCAGGCCCGACAGGGGGTCCTACAATGAGCAGTTCTTC | CASRPDRGSYNEQFF
TRBJ2-5 | TRBV3-1 | few | TRBD2 | 20 | TGTGCCAGCAGCCAAGTTGAGGAGGGACTAGCGGGAGGGGGTCAAGAGACCCAGTACTTC | CASSQVEEGLAGGGQETQYF
TRBJ2-7 | TRBV29-1 | many | . | 13 | TGCAGCGTTGCACAGGCGGCCCCTTACGAGCAGTACTTC | CSVAQAAPYEQYF
TRBJ1-5 | TRBV4-1 | . | . | 17 | TGCGCCAGCAGCCAAGGGGGCCAGTTGGGTTCTCTCCAGCCCCAGCATTTT | CASSQGGQLGSLQPQHF
TRBJ2-7 | TRBV5-6 | few | TRBD2 | 19 | TGTGCCAGCAGCTTGATGCCGCGACTAGCGGGAGGTCTCTCCTACGAGCAGTACTTC | CASSLMPRLAGGLSYEQYF
TRBJ2-4 | TRBV28 | . | . | 15 | TGTGCCCGGGAGCGGAGGGCTCGAGCCAAAAACATTCAGTACTTC | CARERRARAKNIQYF
TRBJ1-2 | TRBV18 | many | . | 12 | TGTGCCAGCTCGTCAGACATATATGGCTACACCTTC | CASSSDIYGYTF
TRBJ1-6 | TRBV28 | . | TRBD1 | 15 | TGTGCCAGCATGTGGGACAGAGAAAAGAATTCACCCCTCCACTTT | CASMWDREKNSPLHF
TRBJ2-7 | TRBV20-1 | . | . | 14 | TGCAGTGCTAGAGATCCTGGGGGCGCCATAGTGCAGTACTTC | CSARDPGGAIVQYF